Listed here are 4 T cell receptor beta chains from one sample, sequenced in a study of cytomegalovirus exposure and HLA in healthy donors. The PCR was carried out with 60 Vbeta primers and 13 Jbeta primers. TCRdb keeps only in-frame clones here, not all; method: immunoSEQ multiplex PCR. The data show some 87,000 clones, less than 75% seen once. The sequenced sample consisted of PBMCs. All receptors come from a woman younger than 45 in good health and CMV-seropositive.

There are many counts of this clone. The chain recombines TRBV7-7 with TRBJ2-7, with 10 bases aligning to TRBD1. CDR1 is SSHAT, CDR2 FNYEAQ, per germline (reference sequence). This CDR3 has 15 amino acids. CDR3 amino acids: CAITAGTGESYEQYF. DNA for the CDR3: TGTGCTATCACGGCTGGGACAGGGGAGTCCTACGAGCAGTACTTC.

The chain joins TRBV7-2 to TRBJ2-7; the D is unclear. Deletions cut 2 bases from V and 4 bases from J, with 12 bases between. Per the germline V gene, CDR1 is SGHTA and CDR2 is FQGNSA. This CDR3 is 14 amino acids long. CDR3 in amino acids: CASSLTPTQYEQYF. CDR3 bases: TGTGCCAGCAGCTTAACGCCTACCCAATACGAGCAGTACTTC.

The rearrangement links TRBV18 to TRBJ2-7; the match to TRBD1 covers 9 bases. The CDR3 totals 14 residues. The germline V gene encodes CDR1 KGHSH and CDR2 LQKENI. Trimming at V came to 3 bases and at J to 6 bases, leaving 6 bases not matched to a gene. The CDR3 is CASSPLDRGGEQYF. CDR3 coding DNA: TGTGCCAGCTCACCCCTGGACAGGGGTGGCGAGCAGTACTTC.

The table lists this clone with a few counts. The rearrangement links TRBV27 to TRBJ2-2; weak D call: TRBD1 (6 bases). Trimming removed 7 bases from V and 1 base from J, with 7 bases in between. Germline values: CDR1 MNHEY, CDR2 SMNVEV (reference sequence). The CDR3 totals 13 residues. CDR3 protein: CASTGVNTGELFF. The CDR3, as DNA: TGTGCCAGCACAGGGGTGAACACCGGGGAGCTGTTTTTT.